Each of the 13 T cell receptor beta chains below was sequenced from the same sample in a study of blood T cell repertoires in COVID-19. Clones were read by immunoSEQ multiplex PCR, and TCRdb kept only the in-frame ones, dropping some. The sample records roughly 180,000 clones, approximately 88% being singletons. The sequenced sample consisted of peripheral blood. These receptors all come from a woman in her thirties or forties with COVID-19, enrolled during active disease.

The V gene is TRBV20-1, the J gene TRBJ2-7; D remains unclear. This CDR3 has 10 amino acids. Trimming took off 3 bases at V and 5 bases at J, with 5 bases between the two ends. Per the germline V gene, CDR1 is DFQATT and CDR2 is SNEGSKA (reference sequence). CDR3 amino acids: CSASLDEQYF. The CDR3 DNA reads TGCAGTGCTAGTTTAGACGAGCAGTACTTC.

The J gene is TRBJ1-2, the V gene TRBV19, with a possible D match to TRBD1 (5 bases). There are 15 residues in the CDR3. Germline V gene data show CDR1 as LNHDA and CDR2 as SQIVND (reference sequence). V lost 6 bases to trimming and J lost 2 bases, with 16 bases between them. The CDR3 protein is CASSPGGAGNYGYTF. DNA of the CDR3: TGTGCCAGTAGCCCGGGCGGGGCGGGAAACTATGGCTACACCTTC.

The chain employs TRBV6-6 and TRBJ2-1; tentatively, D is TRBD2 (5 bases). CDR1 is MNHNY, CDR2 SVGAGI, per germline (reference sequence). This CDR3 has 15 amino acids. Between the trimmed V and J ends, which lost 5 bases and 0 bases, there was a span of 11 bases. In DNA form, the CDR3 reads TGTGCCAGCAGTACTAGACCAAGCTCCTACAATGAGCAGTTCTTC. Translation: CASSTRPSSYNEQFF.

On this clone: Different DNA sequences within this sample yield the same CDR3. The V call is TRBV5-6, the J call TRBJ1-5; 8 nucleotides line up with TRBD1. Germline loops: CDR1 SGHDT, CDR2 YYEEEE. The J segment lost 0 bases and the V segment lost 0 bases, leaving 5 bases of the junction unmatched. This CDR3 is built from 17 residues. In nucleotides, the CDR3 is TGTGCCAGCAGCTTGGTGGGGACAGGACTTAGCAATCAGCCCCAGCATTTT. Translating gives CASSLVGTGLSNQPQHF. Full variable domain (missing parts from reference TRBV5-6 and TRBJ1-5): DAGVTQSPTHLIKTRGQQVTLRCSPKSGHDTVSWYQQALGQGPQFIFQYYEEEERQRGNFPDRFSGHQFPNYSSELNVNALLLGDSALYLCASSLVGTGLSNQPQHFGDGTRLSIL.

This chain uses TRBV5-1 with TRBJ2-3, with 10 bases identical to TRBD1. CDR3 length: 14 residues. The germline V gene has CDR1 SGHRS and CDR2 YFSETQ. Trimming cost V 6 bases and J 4 bases; bases outside gene matches: 5. Here the CDR3 DNA reads TGCGCCAGCATGAGACAGGGGGCCCCAGATACGCAGTATTTT. Translated: CASMRQGAPDTQYF.

The chain uses TRBV29-1 and TRBJ2-1; 7 nucleotides agree with TRBD2. The CDR3 extends over 14 amino acids. The junction had 4 bases not matched to a gene; V was cut back by 3 bases and J by 2 bases. Germline lookup yields CDR1 SQVTM and CDR2 ANQGSEA. The CDR3 spells CSVDLAATYNEQFF. DNA for the CDR3: TGCAGCGTTGATCTAGCGGCCACCTACAATGAGCAGTTCTTC.

The chain recombines TRBV6-5 with TRBJ2-1; possibly TRBD2 for D (6 bases). The CDR3 has 14 residues. Trimming took 10 bases from V and 4 from J, leaving 17 bases between them. Germline loops: CDR1 MNHEY, CDR2 SVGAGI. The CDR3 nucleotides are TGTGCCACCTCTCTAGCGAGTACTTACAATGAGCAGTTCTTC. Its protein is CATSLASTYNEQFF.

Remarks on this clone: Other nucleotide sequences from this sample produce the same CDR3. The J gene is TRBJ2-7, the V gene TRBV11-2; TRBD1 agrees at 8 bases. Per the germline V gene, CDR1 is SGHAT and CDR2 is FQNNGV. The CDR3 runs to 14 residues. With 3 bases clipped from V and 3 bases from J, the junction kept 4 bases outside the gene matches. CDR3 sequence (DNA): TGTGCCAGCAGCTTGGGCAGGGGGCACTACGAGCAGTACTTC. This encodes CASSLGRGHYEQYF.

This clone was found a few times. The chain has TRBV5-6 and TRBJ2-2, with 9 bases that match TRBD1. The CDR3 totals 16 residues. Germline loops: CDR1 SGHDT, CDR2 YYEEEE. J was trimmed by 5 bases and V by 4 bases; bases with no gene match: 9. CDR3 in DNA: TGTGCCAGCAGCCTTGGGTGGACAGGGGAAACCGGGGAGCTGTTTTTT. It is translated as CASSLGWTGETGELFF.

The CDR3 DNA reads as TGCAGCGTTGGTCTAGCGGGAGGCTCCTACAATGAGCAGTTCTTC. Residues: CSVGLAGGSYNEQFF. This chain uses TRBV29-1 with TRBJ2-1, with TRBD2 matching 11 bases. J was trimmed by 0 bases and V by 4 bases; bases with no gene match: 2. The CDR3 has 15 residues. Germline lookup yields CDR1 SQVTM and CDR2 ANQGSEA.

The rearrangement uses TRBV2 and TRBJ1-1; TRBD1 agrees at 7 bases. The junction had 12 bases not matched to a gene; V was cut back by 7 bases and J by 1 base. The germline V gene has CDR1 SNHLY and CDR2 FYNNEI. CDR3 length equals 16 residues. In DNA form, the CDR3 reads TGTGCCAGCACTTGGGACAGCGCGATGGCGAACACTGAAGCTTTCTTT. It specifies CASTWDSAMANTEAFF.

The chain is built from TRBV7-6 and TRBJ1-5; tentative D call: TRBD1 (6 bases). This CDR3 has 13 residues. Trimming pared 4 bases from V and 7 bases from J, leaving 11 bases between. Germline values: CDR1 SGHVS, CDR2 FNYEAQ. The CDR3 reads CASSSGQLQPQHF. The CDR3 DNA reads as TGTGCCAGCAGCTCCGGACAGTTACAGCCCCAGCATTTT. The whole variable domain, remainder taken from reference TRBV7-6 and TRBJ1-5, is GAGVSQSPRYKVTKRGQDVALRCDPISGHVSLYWYRQALGQGPEFLTYFNYEAQQDKSGLPNDRFSAERPEGSISTLTIQRTEQRDSAMYRCASSSGQLQPQHFGDGTRLSIL.

This chain connects TRBV19 to TRBJ1-2, with TRBD1 matching over 7 bases. In germline, CDR1 is LNHDA, CDR2 SQIVND (reference sequence). V lost 5 bases to trimming and J lost 6 bases; unmatched junction nucleotides: 6. The CDR3 is 13 amino acids. The DNA for the CDR3 is TGTGCCAGTAGTTTCGGGACAGTTAATGGCTACACCTTC. Residues: CASSFGTVNGYTF.